The sequence of this T cell receptor beta chain was determined in a study of T-cell reconstitution after alpha-beta-depleted transplantation in children. Preparation of the TCRbeta library was carried out with unique molecular identifiers. MiXCR was run by TCRdb on the PCR reads, yielding one entry per CDR3 protein. The data show 200,000 or so distinct CDR3 sequences, about 6% seen once. This clonotype was recorded at least ten times. Its antigen remains unidentified. Study results and caveats: Expanded clones from the graft, numbering several hundred, reportedly supplied alpha-beta T cells about two months after transplant. Counts and diversity of T cells one year after transplant came mostly from newly produced T cells.

The V gene lost 5 bases and the J gene lost 7 bases, with 16 bases spanning the gap. The germline gives CDR1 SGDLS, CDR2 YYNGEE. This CDR3 spans 13 amino acids. The chain recombines TRBV9 with TRBJ2-7; D is possibly TRBD1 (6 bases). This specimen consisted of PBMCs, obtained before TCRalphabeta/CD19-depleted stem cell transplant. The TCR comes from a girl under three years old with combined immunodeficiency, due to receive a stem cell transplant. CDR3 protein: CASSSGQTREQYF. CDR3 coding DNA: TGTGCCAGCAGTTCAGGACAGACGAGAGAGCAGTACTTC.